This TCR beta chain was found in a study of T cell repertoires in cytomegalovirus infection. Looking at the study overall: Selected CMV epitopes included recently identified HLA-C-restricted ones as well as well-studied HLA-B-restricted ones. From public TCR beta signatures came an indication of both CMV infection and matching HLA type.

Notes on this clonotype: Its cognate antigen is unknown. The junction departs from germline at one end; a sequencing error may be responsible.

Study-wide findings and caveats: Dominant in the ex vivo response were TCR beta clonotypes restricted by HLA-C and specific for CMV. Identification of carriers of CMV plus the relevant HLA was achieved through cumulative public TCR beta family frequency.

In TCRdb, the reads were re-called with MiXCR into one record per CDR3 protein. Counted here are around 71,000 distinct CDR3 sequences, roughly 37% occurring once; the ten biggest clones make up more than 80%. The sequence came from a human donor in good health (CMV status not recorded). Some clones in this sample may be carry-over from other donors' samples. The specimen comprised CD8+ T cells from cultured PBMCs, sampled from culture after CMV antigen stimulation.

The CDR3 sequence: CASSFPGVNEKLFF. CDR3 DNA sequence: TGTGCCAGCAGCTTCCCAGGGGTTAATGAAAAACTGTTTTTT. This sequence joins TRBV5-3 and TRBJ1-4; the D gene is possibly TRBD1 (6 bases). TRBV5-3 is identified as an open reading frame with a role that is uncertain. CDR3 length equals 14 residues.